This T cell receptor beta chain derives from a study of T-cell memory formation after mild COVID-19. This CDR3 is built from 13 residues. V was cut by 0 bases and J by 4 bases, with 6 bases left in between. Each CDR3 protein is one row after TCRdb ran MiXCR on the 5' RACE reads. The table has hundreds of thousands of distinct CDR3 sequences, 20% to 25% seen once. Overall study results and limits: The main location of contracting CD4+ clones was CM and EM, and that of contracting CD8+ clones was EMRA.

On this clonotype: Its antigen remains unknown.

Sequenced material: PBMCs or a T cell subset sorted from them (not recorded which). The chain uses TRBV12-3 or TRBV12-4 and TRBJ1-2; D ambiguous. This TCR was sampled from a man between 18 and 29 years old who had mild COVID-19 (a few samples of this study predate the infection). Cell type and time point are not known. The CDR3 spells CASSLAPFYGYTF. The CDR3 region has the DNA TGTGCCAGCAGTTTAGCACCGTTCTATGGCTACACCTTC.